This is a list of T cell receptor beta chains from one sample in a study of regulatory T cells in long-lasting Graves disease. TCRdb used MiXCR to reprocess the multiplex PCR reads, holding one entry per CDR3 protein. There are under 300,000 distinct CDR3 sequences in the sample; 18% occur only once, and approximately 14% lies in the top ten. These records were also assigned to another study, of T cells in Graves' hyperthyroidism and ophthalmopathy.

Sequenced here: peripheral blood mononuclear cells (PBMCs), sampled at new diagnosis, from a patient treated with antithyroid drugs. The receptors were gathered from a woman aged 25 to 39 with Graves disease. Each CDR3 is given without its conserved first and last residue.

V	length	CDR3
TRBV20-1	13	SAIQGVRSNQPQH
TRBV5-1	11	ASGEGRSYEQY
TRBV5-5	11	ASSFRRGEKLF
TRBV5-4	11	ASIDKQTDTQY
TRBV5-1	11	ASSASREDTQY
TRBV20-1	12	SAGQGRLGSPLH
TRBV20-1	12	SARVASGVHEQY
TRBV7-9	14	ASSLTGQGAYNEQF
TRBV2	12	ASKLDGHSYEQY
TRBV6-1	12	ASSGHAGTGELF
TRBV6-1	16	ASRPPETSGGATGELF
TRBV19	13	ATLSGGASYNEQF
TRBV6-1	12	ASSWTEISYEQY
TRBV4-1	14	ASSPYLTRTGNTIY
TRBV5-1	13	ASSLGSTGAYEQY
TRBV19	15	ASSLYPTNLNTDTQY
TRBV20-1	12	SARVLRGAGEQF
TRBV27	12	ASSPSGQGYEQY
TRBV20-1	11	SAAFRDTLQLF
TRBV5-1	11	ASSSFRNTEAF
TRBV3-1	11	ASSARQQETQY
TRBV2	12	ASSDYRVAGELF
TRBV5-4	13	ASSPTRASTDTQY
TRBV19	13	ATQDGGWGSNEQF
TRBV4-1	13	ASSHDRAPDTEAF
TRBV18	11	ASSSGTVTNPS
TRBV9	12	ASSRTDFNEKLF
TRBV28	12	ASSWEQGAQPQH
TRBV11-2	12	ASSSTGEAYEQY
TRBV12-3/TRBV12-4	13	ASRSRTSGVETQY
TRBV7-2	13	ASTLIQVSGGELF
TRBV4-1	14	ASSQARWVSIMPKH
TRBV14	13	ASSSGGASYNEQF
TRBV6-1	11	ASSLASRNTIY
TRBV15	12	ATSKDRGHGEQF
TRBV7-8	14	ASSVFAGAENTEAF
TRBV20-1	13	SALGPTGENTEAF
TRBV6-1	13	ASTATSGGTYEQY
TRBV6-1	11	ASSVTTMTEAF
TRBV7-9	13	ASSLFKDRDNEQF
TRBV7-8	12	ASSPVGLNTEAF
TRBV5-1	11	ASSTGTGEGYT
TRBV6-2/TRBV6-3	10	ASGGRETEAF
TRBV4-1	13	ASSQVVREGAEAF
TRBV4-2	14	ASSQEGAGGRNEQF
TRBV5-1	12	ASSSLAGGETQY
TRBV6-1	11	ASRTDANTEAF
TRBV7-9	13	ASSLDSGVPGELF
TRBV12-3/TRBV12-4	13	ASSPSSGDRRPQH
TRBV5-1	14	ANSSSPTGGNSPLH
TRBV29-1	9	SVEQNYGYT
TRBV19	11	ASSLQGAKTQY
TRBV2	15	ASSGSRGTVSITEQY
TRBV5-1	13	ASREGTGNGQPQH
TRBV10-3	13	AISESGDRSSPLH
TRBV20-1	14	SARDTERGDTDTQY
TRBV3-1	12	ASSQMTAKGTQY
TRBV29-1	11	SVDDREGSGYT
TRBV6-5	12	ASSYSVGRAGYT